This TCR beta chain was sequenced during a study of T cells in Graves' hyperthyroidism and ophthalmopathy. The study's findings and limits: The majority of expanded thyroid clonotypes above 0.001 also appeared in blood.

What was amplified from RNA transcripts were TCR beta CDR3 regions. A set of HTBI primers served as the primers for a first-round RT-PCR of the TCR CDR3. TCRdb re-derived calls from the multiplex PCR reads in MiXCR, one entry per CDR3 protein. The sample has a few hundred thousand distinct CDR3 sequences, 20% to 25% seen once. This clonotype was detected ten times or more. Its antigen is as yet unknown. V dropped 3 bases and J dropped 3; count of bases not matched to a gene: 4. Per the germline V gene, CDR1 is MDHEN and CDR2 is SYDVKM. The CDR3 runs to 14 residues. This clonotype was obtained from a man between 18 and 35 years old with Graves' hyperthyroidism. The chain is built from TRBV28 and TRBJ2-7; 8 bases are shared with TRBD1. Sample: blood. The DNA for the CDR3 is TGTGCCAGCAGTTTCGCAACAGGGGGCTACGAGCAGTACTTC. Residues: CASSFATGGYEQYF.